The text below deals with one TCR beta chain. Repertoires were generated with immunoSEQ multiplex PCR, while TCRdb's copy carries only in-frame clones and drops some. The sample shows approximately 85,000 clones, about 89% of them seen only once. This sample was included in a study of T cell changes during pregnancy in multiple sclerosis. Germline assignment: CDR1 ENHRY and CDR2 SYGVKD. V lost 5 bases, J lost 0 bases, and 11 bases lay in between. The CDR3 is 14 residues long. This receptor was obtained from a female donor with multiple sclerosis, enrolled in a pregnancy study. The material was peripheral blood, obtained in the first trimester of pregnancy. This chain joins TRBV10-3 and TRBJ2-7; possible D gene TRBD2, 6 bases. In DNA form, the CDR3 reads TGTGCCATCAGTAGCGGGCGTAGCTCCTACGAGCAGTACTTC. Its translation is CAISSGRSSYEQYF.